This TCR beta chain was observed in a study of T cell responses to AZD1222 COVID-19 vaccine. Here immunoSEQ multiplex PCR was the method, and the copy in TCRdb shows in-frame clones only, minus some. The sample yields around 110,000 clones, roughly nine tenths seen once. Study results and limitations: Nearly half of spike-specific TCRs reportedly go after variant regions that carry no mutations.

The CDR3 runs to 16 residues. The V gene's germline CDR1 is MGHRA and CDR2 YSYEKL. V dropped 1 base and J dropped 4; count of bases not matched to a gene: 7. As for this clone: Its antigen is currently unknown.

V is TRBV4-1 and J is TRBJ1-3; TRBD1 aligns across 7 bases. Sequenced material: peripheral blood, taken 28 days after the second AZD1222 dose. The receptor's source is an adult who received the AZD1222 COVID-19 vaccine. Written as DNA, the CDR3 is TGCGCCAGCAGCCAAGCTTCGACAGGGAGAGGAAACACCATATATTTT. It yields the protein CASSQASTGRGNTIYF.